This entry is about one T cell receptor beta chain. Its cognate antigen is unknown. This sample stems from a study of cytomegalovirus exposure and HLA in healthy donors. The CDR3 spans 13 residues. V gave up 3 bases and J gave up 6 bases, with 11 bases separating them. Looked up from germline, CDR1 is SGHAT and CDR2 is FQNNGV. Findings and limits, study-wide: It was assumed in the presence/absence analyses that sequencing depth was roughly uniform across donors. Earlier analysis yielded a pattern in which most TCR beta V segments were productive about 87% or about 30% of the time.

It was with 60 Vbeta and 13 Jbeta primers that the PCR ran. Original processing notes: Later reanalysis found 75 million to 100 million unique TCR beta chains, around 11 million of them shared. Data came from immunoSEQ multiplex PCR; TCRdb stores just in-frame clones and leaves some out. That table gives V, J and clone size, and the DNA gave D and trimming. The sample lists fewer than 350,000 clones, roughly 90% occurring once. Sequencing was carried out using PBMCs. The V and J genes are TRBV11-2 and TRBJ1-2; TRBD1 might be the D (6 bases). This receptor was identified in a woman between 18 and 29 years old in good health and CMV-seronegative. Written as DNA, the CDR3 is TGTGCCAGCAGCTTGGGGGCTATGGATGGCTACACCTTC. Amino acid sequence: CASSLGAMDGYTF.